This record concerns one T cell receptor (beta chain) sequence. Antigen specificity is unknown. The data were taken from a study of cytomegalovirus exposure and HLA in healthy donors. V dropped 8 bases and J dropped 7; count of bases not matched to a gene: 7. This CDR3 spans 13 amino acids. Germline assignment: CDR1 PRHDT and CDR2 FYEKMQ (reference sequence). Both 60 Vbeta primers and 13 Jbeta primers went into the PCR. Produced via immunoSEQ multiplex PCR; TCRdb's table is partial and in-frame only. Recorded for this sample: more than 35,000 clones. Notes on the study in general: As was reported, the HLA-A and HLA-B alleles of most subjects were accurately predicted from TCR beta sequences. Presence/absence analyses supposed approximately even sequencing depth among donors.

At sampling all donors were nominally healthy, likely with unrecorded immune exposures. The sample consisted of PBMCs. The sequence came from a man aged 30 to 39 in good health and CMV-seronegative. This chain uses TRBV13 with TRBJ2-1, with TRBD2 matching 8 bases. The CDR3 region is CASCLAGRNEQFF. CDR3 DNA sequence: TGTGCCAGCTGTTTAGCGGGAAGAAATGAGCAGTTCTTC. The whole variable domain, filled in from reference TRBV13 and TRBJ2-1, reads AAGVIQSPRHLIKEKRETATLKCYPIPRHDTVYWYQQGPGQDPQFLISFYEKMQSDKGSIPDRFSAQQFSDYHSELNMSSLELGDSALYFCASCLAGRNEQFFGPGTRLTVL.